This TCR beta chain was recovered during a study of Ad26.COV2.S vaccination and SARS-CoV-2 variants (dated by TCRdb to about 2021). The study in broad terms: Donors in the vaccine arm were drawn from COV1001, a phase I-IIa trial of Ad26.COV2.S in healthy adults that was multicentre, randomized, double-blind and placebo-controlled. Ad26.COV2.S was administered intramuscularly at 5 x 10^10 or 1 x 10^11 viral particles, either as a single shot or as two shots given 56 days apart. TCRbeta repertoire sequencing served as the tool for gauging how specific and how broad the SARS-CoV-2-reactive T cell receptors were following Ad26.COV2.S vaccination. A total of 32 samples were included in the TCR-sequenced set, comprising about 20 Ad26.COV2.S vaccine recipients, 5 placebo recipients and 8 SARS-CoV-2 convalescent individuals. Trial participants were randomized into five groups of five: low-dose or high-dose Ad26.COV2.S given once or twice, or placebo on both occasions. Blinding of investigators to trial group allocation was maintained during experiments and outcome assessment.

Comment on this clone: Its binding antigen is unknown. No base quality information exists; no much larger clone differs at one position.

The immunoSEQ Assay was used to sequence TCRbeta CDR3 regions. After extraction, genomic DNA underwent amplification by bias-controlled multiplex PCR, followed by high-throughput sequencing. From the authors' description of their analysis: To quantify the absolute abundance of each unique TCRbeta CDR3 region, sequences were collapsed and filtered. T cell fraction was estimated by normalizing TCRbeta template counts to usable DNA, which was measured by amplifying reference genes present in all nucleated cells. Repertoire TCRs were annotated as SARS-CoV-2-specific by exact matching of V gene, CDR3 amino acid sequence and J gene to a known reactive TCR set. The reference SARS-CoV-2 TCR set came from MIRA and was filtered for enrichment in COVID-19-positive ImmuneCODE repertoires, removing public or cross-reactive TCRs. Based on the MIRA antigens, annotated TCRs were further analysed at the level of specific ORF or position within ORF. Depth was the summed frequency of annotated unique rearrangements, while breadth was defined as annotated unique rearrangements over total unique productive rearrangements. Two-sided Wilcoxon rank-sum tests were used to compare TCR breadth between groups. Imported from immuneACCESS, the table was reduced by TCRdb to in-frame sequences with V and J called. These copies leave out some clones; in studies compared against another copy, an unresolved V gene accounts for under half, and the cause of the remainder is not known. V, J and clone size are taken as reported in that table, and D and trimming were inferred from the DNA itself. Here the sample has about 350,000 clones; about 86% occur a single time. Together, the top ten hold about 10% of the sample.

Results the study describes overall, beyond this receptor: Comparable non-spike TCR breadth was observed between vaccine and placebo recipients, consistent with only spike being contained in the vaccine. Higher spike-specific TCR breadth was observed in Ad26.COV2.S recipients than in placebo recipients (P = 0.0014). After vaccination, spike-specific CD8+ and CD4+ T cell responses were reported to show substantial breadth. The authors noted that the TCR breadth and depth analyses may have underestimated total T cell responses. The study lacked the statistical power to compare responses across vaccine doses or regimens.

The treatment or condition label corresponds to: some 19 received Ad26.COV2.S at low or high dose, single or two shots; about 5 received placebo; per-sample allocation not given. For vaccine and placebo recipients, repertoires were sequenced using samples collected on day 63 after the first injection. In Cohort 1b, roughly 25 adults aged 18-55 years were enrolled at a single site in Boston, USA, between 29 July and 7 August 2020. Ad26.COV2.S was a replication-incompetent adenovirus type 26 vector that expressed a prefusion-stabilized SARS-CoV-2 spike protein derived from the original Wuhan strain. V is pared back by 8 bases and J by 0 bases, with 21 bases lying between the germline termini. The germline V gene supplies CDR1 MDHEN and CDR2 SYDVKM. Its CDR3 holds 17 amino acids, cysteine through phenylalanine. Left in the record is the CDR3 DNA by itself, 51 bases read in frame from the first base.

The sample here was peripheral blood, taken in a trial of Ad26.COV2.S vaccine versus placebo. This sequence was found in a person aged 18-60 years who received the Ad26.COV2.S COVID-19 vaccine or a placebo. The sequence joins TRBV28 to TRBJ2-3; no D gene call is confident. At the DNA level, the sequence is TGTGCCAGCCGAATTGCCAGTGGCCGCGGTAGCACAGATACGCAGTATTTT. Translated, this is CASRIASGRGSTDTQYF.